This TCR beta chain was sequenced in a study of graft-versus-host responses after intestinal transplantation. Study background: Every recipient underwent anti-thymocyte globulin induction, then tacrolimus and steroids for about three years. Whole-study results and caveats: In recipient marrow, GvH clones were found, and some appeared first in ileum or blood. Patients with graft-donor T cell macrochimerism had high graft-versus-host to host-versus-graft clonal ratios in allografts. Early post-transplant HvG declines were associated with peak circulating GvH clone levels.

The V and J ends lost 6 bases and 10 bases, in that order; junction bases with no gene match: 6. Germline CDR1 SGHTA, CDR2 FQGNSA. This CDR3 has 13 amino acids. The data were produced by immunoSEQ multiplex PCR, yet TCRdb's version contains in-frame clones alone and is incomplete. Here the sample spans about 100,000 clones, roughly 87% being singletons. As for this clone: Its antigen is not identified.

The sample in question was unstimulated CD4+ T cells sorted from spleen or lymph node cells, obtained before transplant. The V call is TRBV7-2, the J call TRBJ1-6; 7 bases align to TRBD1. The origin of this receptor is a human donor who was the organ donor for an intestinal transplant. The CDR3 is CASRTGLSSPLHF. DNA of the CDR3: TGTGCCAGCAGGACAGGGCTGAGCTCACCCCTCCACTTT. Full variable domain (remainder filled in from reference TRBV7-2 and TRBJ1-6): GAGVSQSPSNKVTEKGKDVELRCDPISGHTALYWYRQSLGQGLEFLIYFQGNSAPDKSGLPSDRFSAERTGGSVSTLTIQRTQQEDSAVYLCASRTGLSSPLHFGNGTRLTVT.